Presented here are 26 T cell receptor beta chains from one specimen sequenced in a study of T-cell reconstitution after alpha-beta-depleted transplantation in children (dated by TCRdb to about 2016). Library construction relied on PCR. The sequencer was an Illumina HiSeq 2500. TCR library preparation used molecular barcoding, with unique molecular identifiers applied to normalize quantification of the TCRbeta repertoire. The raw public data were reprocessed by TCRdb itself: fastp quality trimming at Q25, MiXCR clonotype calling, in-frame beta chains only. Rows merge per CDR3 protein into single entries with the most common DNA and genes. The sample table holds approximately 640,000 distinct CDR3 sequences, of which approximately 17% were seen once. The biggest ten clones account for about 1.1% of the sample. The sequenced sample was PBMCs from the stem cell graft donor, obtained from the stem cell graft. Receptor source: a human donor who donated a stem cell graft to a child with acute myeloid leukemia.

This clonotype was observed a few times. The J gene is TRBJ1-5, the V gene TRBV20-1, with D uncertain. Trimming removed 0 bases at V and 2 bases at J, with 11 bases between. Germline CDR1 and CDR2: DFQATT and SNEGSKA (reference sequence). This CDR3 comprises 15 residues. This CDR3 is CSAREPTQGNQPQHF. The CDR3 DNA reads as TGCAGTGCTAGAGAGCCAACCCAGGGCAATCAGCCCCAGCATTTT.

This clonotype was counted between two and nine times. CDR3 DNA: TGCGCCAGCAGCCAAGTTTTCCGGACCCGGAGTTTCACTGAAGCTTTCTTT. Translated, it gives CASSQVFRTRSFTEAFF. This sequence joins TRBV4-3 and TRBJ1-1; D not certain. Trimming took 1 base from V and 4 from J, leaving 19 bases between them. Germline CDR1 LGHNA, CDR2 YSLEER. The CDR3 runs to 17 residues.

This clonotype was seen a few times. The V call is TRBV7-2, the J call TRBJ2-7, with D perhaps TRBD1 (5 bases). In germline, CDR1 is SGHTA, CDR2 FQGNSA. V shed 0 bases and J shed 6 bases, with 9 bases lying between them. The CDR3 is 13 amino acids. The CDR3 loop reads CASSLAPQGEQYV. For the CDR3, the DNA is TGTGCCAGCAGCTTAGCCCCCCAGGGCGAGCAGTACGTC.

This chain uses TRBV27 with TRBJ1-5; unclear D gene. Trimming took off 8 bases at V and 3 bases at J, with 17 bases between the two ends. Germline CDR1 MNHEY, CDR2 SMNVEV (reference sequence). The CDR3 totals 15 residues. The DNA of the CDR3 is TGTGCCAGCCGACCGGGAGGTGGAATCAATCAGCCCCAGCATTTT. Its translation is CASRPGGGINQPQHF.

This chain connects TRBV3-1 to TRBJ2-6; no reliable D call. Germline CDR1 is LGHDT and CDR2 is YNNKEL (reference sequence). The V and J ends lost 10 bases and 0 bases respectively, with 22 bases between them. CDR3 length: 18 residues. The CDR3 is CAICLRSGASSGANVLTF. In DNA form, the CDR3 reads TGTGCCATCTGTTTAAGATCTGGTGCGAGCTCTGGGGCCAACGTCCTGACTTTC. Combining the CDR3 with reference TRBV3-1 and TRBJ2-6 gives the whole variable domain DTAVSQTPKYLVTQMGNDKSIKCEQNLGHDTMYWYKQDSKKFLKIMFSYNNKELIINETVPNRFSPKSPDKAHLNLHINSLELGDSAVYFCAICLRSGASSGANVLTFGAGSRLTVL.

This clonotype was counted ten times or more. This chain links TRBV29-1 with TRBJ1-3; D is undetermined. The CDR3 is made up of 12 amino acids. The V gene lost 1 base and the J gene lost 4 bases, with 5 bases spanning the gap. Per germline, CDR1 SQVTM and CDR2 ANQGSEA. This CDR3 reads CSVEGAGNTIYF. The DNA for the CDR3 is TGCAGCGTTGAAGGGGCAGGAAACACCATATATTTT.

This clonotype was observed at least ten times. J is TRBJ2-1 and V is TRBV27; D remains unclear. The CDR3 is 14 amino acids. The germline V gene encodes CDR1 MNHEY and CDR2 SMNVEV (reference sequence). V was pared by 8 bases and J by 4 bases, with 15 bases between. In nucleotides, the CDR3 is TGTGCCAGCGGTCCGGGCGTGAGTTACAATGAGCAGTTCTTC. Encoded protein: CASGPGVSYNEQFF.

This clonotype was counted many times. The genes are TRBV5-6 and TRBJ1-5; a possible D gene is TRBD1 (5 bases). CDR1 SGHDT and CDR2 YYEEEE come from the germline V gene. This CDR3 comprises 14 residues. V lost 2 bases to trimming and J lost 5 bases, with 11 bases between them. The CDR3 reads CASSLGQGYQPQHF. The CDR3 coding sequence is TGTGCCAGCAGCTTAGGGCAGGGATATCAGCCCCAGCATTTT.

Ten or more counts support this clonotype. The chain recombines TRBV29-1 with TRBJ2-2, with D tentatively TRBD2 (5 bases). Trimming shortened V by 1 base and J by 5 bases, and 8 bases separated the two germline ends. CDR1 is SQVTM and CDR2 is ANQGSEA in the germline V gene. The CDR3 extends over 13 amino acids. The CDR3 sequence: CSVEVPGTGELFF. The CDR3 coding sequence is TGCAGCGTTGAAGTCCCGGGGACCGGGGAGCTGTTTTTT.

This clonotype has only a few counts. The V and J genes are TRBV20-1 and TRBJ1-4; D perhaps matches TRBD1 (5 bases). CDR1 is DFQATT, CDR2 SNEGSKA, per germline (reference sequence). The V end was cut by 5 bases, the J end by 0 bases, with 13 bases between. This CDR3 contains 15 residues. The CDR3 region has the DNA TGCAGTGCTGGGGGTCAGACTGCAACTAATGAAAAACTGTTTTTT. Residues: CSAGGQTATNEKLFF.

This clonotype was picked up many times. The rearrangement uses TRBV29-1 and TRBJ1-1, with unresolved D. The germline V and J ends were trimmed by 7 bases and 0 bases, with 12 bases remaining between them. Germline CDR1 reads SQVTM; CDR2 reads ANQGSEA. CDR3 size: 13 residues. CDR3 amino acids: CSGTRSVNTEAFF. The DNA of the CDR3 is TGCAGCGGCACGAGATCAGTGAACACTGAAGCTTTCTTT.

The CDR3 coding sequence is TGTGCCAGCAGTTACGTAGAGGGGGAGGATCAGCCCCAGCATTTT. Its protein product is CASSYVEGEDQPQHF. The chain carries TRBV6-5 and TRBJ1-5; weak D call: TRBD1 (6 bases). V gave up 2 bases and J gave up 5 bases, with 13 bases separating them. Germline CDR1 is MNHEY and CDR2 is SVGAGI. CDR3 length: 15 residues.

In this sample, this clonotype turned up many times. The V call is TRBV29-1, the J call TRBJ2-7, with 7 bases aligning to TRBD1. Germline CDR1 is SQVTM and CDR2 is ANQGSEA. This CDR3 comprises 13 residues. After removal of 7 bases from V and 3 bases from J, the junction contained 9 bases not matched to a gene. The CDR3 DNA is TGCAGCGCCGGACAGGCGTCCGACTACGAGCAGTACTTC. Translating it yields CSAGQASDYEQYF.

This clonotype was observed a handful of times. This chain links TRBV7-2 with TRBJ1-6; TRBD1 might be the D (6 bases). The CDR3 contains 17 residues. Germline loops: CDR1 SGHTA, CDR2 FQGNSA. V gave up 0 bases and J gave up 1 base, with 10 bases separating them. CDR3 in amino acids: CASSLAIQGSYNSPLHF. In DNA form, the CDR3 reads TGTGCCAGCAGCTTAGCCATTCAGGGGTCCTATAATTCACCCCTCCACTTT.

The chain joins TRBV7-9 to TRBJ2-2; the match to TRBD1 covers 9 bases. This CDR3 comprises 13 residues. Germline trimming cut 4 bases from V and 9 bases from J; bases unmatched to any gene: 3. The germline CDR1 and CDR2 sequences are SEHNR and FQNEAQ (reference sequence). DNA for the CDR3: TGTGCCAGCAGCTGGACAGGGGCCCGGGAGCTGTTTTTT. Protein: CASSWTGARELFF.

This clonotype has a count of ten or more. This chain uses TRBV7-6 with TRBJ1-4, with D possibly matching TRBD1 (5 bases). Trimming removed 1 base at V and 8 bases at J, with 17 bases between. The CDR3 totals 16 residues. The V gene's germline CDR1 is SGHVS and CDR2 FNYEAQ. The CDR3 loop is CASSLGTSVANEKLFF. For the CDR3, the DNA is TGTGCCAGCAGCTTAGGGACAAGCGTCGCAAACGAAAAACTGTTTTTT.

J is TRBJ1-3 and V is TRBV6-1; D uncertain. The ends were cut back, 6 bases at V and 11 bases at J, with 20 bases in the middle. CDR1 and CDR2 (germline): MNHNS, SASEGT. This CDR3 is built from 14 residues. The CDR3 nucleotides are TGTGCCAGCAGGGGGTTGGGATATCAGCGACCCATATATTTT. Protein sequence: CASRGLGYQRPIYF.

The rearrangement joins TRBV15 to TRBJ1-1, with D unclear. The CDR3 sequence is 15 residues long. Trimming pared 0 bases from V and 0 bases from J, leaving 8 bases between. Per germline, CDR1 LNHNV and CDR2 YYDKDF (reference sequence). The CDR3 here is CATSREHRMNTEAFF. The CDR3, as DNA: TGTGCCACCAGCAGAGAACACAGAATGAACACTGAAGCTTTCTTT.

This chain connects TRBV24-1 to TRBJ2-1, with TRBD1 matching over 8 bases. Per the germline V gene, CDR1 is KGHDR and CDR2 is SFDVKD. V was clipped by 2 bases and J by 8 bases; unmatched bases: 7. The CDR3 is 15 residues long. The CDR3 bases are TGTGCCACCAGTGATTCCTGGACAGGGACCGATGAGCAGTTCTTC. Its translation: CATSDSWTGTDEQFF.

The V and J genes are TRBV28 and TRBJ2-7; tentatively, D is TRBD1 or TRBD2 (5 bases each). The ends were cut back, 1 base at V and 5 bases at J, with 12 bases in the middle. The CDR3 loop spans 14 amino acids. CDR1 is MDHEN, CDR2 SYDVKM, per germline. The CDR3 protein is CASSLSVRDHEQYV. The CDR3 DNA is TGTGCCAGCAGTTTATCTGTCCGGGACCACGAGCAGTACGTC.

V usage is TRBV13 and J usage is TRBJ2-1; 11 nucleotides match TRBD2. From germline, CDR1 is PRHDT and CDR2 FYEKMQ (reference sequence). After removal of 5 bases from V and 7 bases from J, the junction contained 10 bases not matched to a gene. The CDR3 is 16 amino acids. CDR3 nucleotide sequence: TGTGCCAGCAGCCCCCTCGGGTCTAGCGGGGGGAATGAGCAGTTCTTC. This sequence encodes CASSPLGSSGGNEQFF.

This clonotype was counted a few times. The rearrangement uses TRBV12-3 or TRBV12-4 and TRBJ1-1; tentatively, D is TRBD1 (6 bases). There are 15 residues in the CDR3. Trimming pared 10 bases from V and 4 bases from J, leaving 22 bases between. The chain's CDR3 is CATKGRGGSTTEAFF. The CDR3 DNA sequence: TGTGCCACCAAGGGCAGGGGTGGGAGTACCACTGAAGCTTTCTTT.

This clonotype was observed many times. The rearrangement uses TRBV20-1 and TRBJ2-4; a weak D match, TRBD1 (5 bases). V dropped 6 bases and J dropped 0 bases, with 24 bases sitting between them. Germline lookup yields CDR1 DFQATT and CDR2 SNEGSKA (reference sequence). The CDR3 has 18 residues. The CDR3 DNA sequence: TGCAGTGCCACGCCCCCCAGGGAAGGAATCCTAGCCAAAAACATTCAGTACTTC. It is translated as CSATPPREGILAKNIQYF.

Regarding this clonotype: Possible read error: a much larger clone is one base away. The rearrangement joins TRBV20-1 to TRBJ1-1; D unresolved. This CDR3 region has 14 residues. From germline, CDR1 is DFQATT and CDR2 SNEGSKA (reference sequence). The CDR3 is CSAYRRTVNTDAFF. DNA of the CDR3: TGCAGTGCTTACCGCCGGACGGTGAACACTGACGCTTTCTTT.

The chain combines TRBV18 with TRBJ2-7; D possibly matches TRBD1 or TRBD2 (5 bases each). There are 14 residues in the CDR3. V was trimmed by 2 bases and J by 4 bases, leaving 12 bases between them. CDR1 KGHSH and CDR2 LQKENI come from the germline V gene. The CDR3 protein is CASSPREGEYEQYV. The CDR3 DNA reads as TGTGCCAGCTCACCAAGGGAAGGGGAGTACGAGCAGTACGTC.

As for this clonotype: A much larger clonotype is one base distant, so this may be a read error. The gene calls are TRBV20-1 and TRBJ2-3, with 12 bases identical to TRBD2. CDR1 and CDR2 (germline): DFQATT, SNEGSKA (reference sequence). This CDR3 has 14 amino acids. This CDR3 reads CGAHYLAGGLTQYF. CDR3 nucleotides: TGCGGTGCTCATTATCTAGCGGGGGGGCTTACGCAGTATTTT.